This is a list of T cell receptor beta chains from one sample in a study of blood T cell repertoires in COVID-19. Assay used: immunoSEQ multiplex PCR; TCRdb lists only in-frame clones, some missing. This sample has over 110,000 clones, with around 87% found just once. Sequencing was done on a sample of PBMCs or T cells enriched from blood (not recorded which). Receptor source: a man aged 55 to 70 who had recovered from COVID-19. Both conserved end residues are part of each CDR3. A D gene is named only where the DNA matches it firmly. Only some rows state a clone size, as once, few, many or a class for expanded clones.

j_call,d_call,v_call,clone_size,cdr3_nt,cdr3_aa
TRBJ1-2,TRBD1,TRBV27,NA,TGTGCCAGCAGTCAAGGGACAGGGGGCTATGGCTACACCTTC,CASSQGTGGYGYTF
TRBJ2-3,NA,TRBV9,NA,TGTGCCAGCAGCGTGACAGGTTCTAGCACAGATACGCAGTATTTT,CASSVTGSSTDTQYF
TRBJ2-5,TRBD1,TRBV24-1,NA,TGTGCCACCAGTGACCGCGGGACAGGGAGAGAGACCCAGTACTTC,CATSDRGTGRETQYF
TRBJ2-1,TRBD2,TRBV5-4,NA,TGTGCCAGCAGCACAAAGCGGGAGAGGGGTGAGCAGTTCTTC,CASSTKRERGEQFF
TRBJ2-7,TRBD1,TRBV5-6,once,TGTGCCAGCAGCTACGGACAGGGTTACGAGCAGTACTTC,CASSYGQGYEQYF
TRBJ1-4,NA,TRBV10-3,NA,TGTGCCCATCCAGGGATCGCTGAAAAACTGTTTTTT,CAHPGIAEKLFF
TRBJ2-2,NA,TRBV7-3,NA,TGTGCCAGCAGGGAAACCCCCCAGGGCCCCACCGGGGAGCTGTTTTTT,CASRETPQGPTGELFF
TRBJ2-2,TRBD1,TRBV6-5,few,TGTGCCAGCAGAAAGCAGGGGGCCCCCGGGGAGCTGTTTTTT,CASRKQGAPGELFF
TRBJ1-1,NA,TRBV29-1,NA,TGCAGCGGCGGACACCAGAACACTGAAGCTTTCTTT,CSGGHQNTEAFF
TRBJ1-1,NA,TRBV20-1,NA,TGCAGTGCTAGTGGGAGGGCGGAAACTGAAGCTTTCTTT,CSASGRAETEAFF
TRBJ2-7,TRBD1,TRBV5-6,NA,TGTGCCAGCAGCCTACTCGACAGGGTGGTCGACGAGCAGTACTTC,CASSLLDRVVDEQYF
TRBJ2-3,NA,TRBV2,once,TGTGCCAGCAGTGAAGCGACTAGTTGGAGGGGTACGCAGTATTTT,CASSEATSWRGTQYF
TRBJ2-7,NA,TRBV28,NA,TGTGCCAGCAGGCCGACACTCGTGACAGGCGAGCAGTACTTC,CASRPTLVTGEQYF
TRBJ2-7,NA,TRBV12-3/TRBV12-4,NA,TGTGCCAGCAGTCCCGGGGACGAGCAGTACTTC,CASSPGDEQYF
TRBJ2-5,NA,TRBV5-4,few,TGTGCCAGCAGCTATAGGCGGGTGACTCAAGAGACCCAGTACTTC,CASSYRRVTQETQYF
TRBJ1-2,NA,TRBV14,NA,TGTGCCAGCAGCTTCAGGGGCAGCTATGGCTACACCTTC,CASSFRGSYGYTF
TRBJ2-1,TRBD2,TRBV27,NA,TGTGCCAGCAGTTTAACTAGCGGGGGGGATGAGCAGTTCTTC,CASSLTSGGDEQFF
TRBJ1-3,NA,TRBV7-9,NA,TGTGCCAGCAGCTTAGCACAGGGAAACACCATATATTTT,CASSLAQGNTIYF
TRBJ1-1,NA,TRBV10-3,NA,TGTGCCATCAGTGAGTCGACTCTCCTTAGAGGGATCGGGGCTTTCTTT,CAISESTLLRGIGAFF
TRBJ2-3,NA,TRBV30,NA,TGTGCCTGGAGTGTGGGGCAGGGCACGCATACGCAGTATTTT,CAWSVGQGTHTQYF
TRBJ1-2,NA,TRBV4-1,few,TGCGCCAGCAGCCTACCGCGGGGGCCATATGGCTACACCTTC,CASSLPRGPYGYTF
TRBJ1-1,NA,TRBV3-1/TRBV3-2,NA,TGTGCCAGCAGCCAAGGGCCAGGGGTCACTGAAGCTTTCTTT,CASSQGPGVTEAFF
TRBJ2-7,TRBD2,TRBV6-5,NA,TGTGCCAGCAGACTGACTAGCGGGTCGGCCTACGAGCAGTACTTC,CASRLTSGSAYEQYF
TRBJ2-3,NA,TRBV5-5,NA,TGTGCCAGCAGCTTTGGAGGGGTTGGTGGTACGCAGTATTTT,CASSFGGVGGTQYF
TRBJ1-5,NA,TRBV6-5,NA,TGTGCCAGCATCGGGAGTAGGCTTAATCAGCCCCAGCATTTT,CASIGSRLNQPQHF
TRBJ2-5,NA,TRBV5-1,NA,TGCGCCAGCAGCTCCGGGACAAGGACCCAAGAGACCCAGTACTTC,CASSSGTRTQETQYF
TRBJ1-1,TRBD1,TRBV15,NA,TGTGCCACCAGCACAAGGGACAGCTTGAACACTGAAGCTTTCTTT,CATSTRDSLNTEAFF
TRBJ1-4,TRBD1,TRBV5-5,NA,TGTGCCAGCAGCTTGACCGGGACAGGCAATGAAAAACTGTTTTTT,CASSLTGTGNEKLFF
TRBJ2-5,NA,TRBV14,NA,TGTGCCAGCAGCCAAGATACCAGGGGGAGGGAGACCCAGTACTTC,CASSQDTRGRETQYF
TRBJ2-3,TRBD1,TRBV5-6,once,TGTGCCAGCCAGGGGGAATCAGATACGCAGTATTTT,CASQGESDTQYF
TRBJ1-2,NA,TRBV20-1,NA,TGCAGTGCTAGGTCGACAGGCCAATACTTC,CSARSTGQYF
TRBJ1-1,TRBD1,TRBV7-9,few,TGTGCCAGCAGCTTGGGGACAGCCGGAGAAGCTTTCTTT,CASSLGTAGEAFF
TRBJ2-3,TRBD2,TRBV10-3,NA,TGTGCCATCAGTGAACTAGCGGGGGCGCCCAATAGGCAGTATTTT,CAISELAGAPNRQYF
TRBJ1-4,NA,TRBV27,NA,TGTGCCAGCTCCCCCCGGGGTCCTCTTTCTAATGAAAAACTGTTTTTT,CASSPRGPLSNEKLFF
TRBJ1-6,NA,TRBV28,NA,TGTGCCAGCACCCTCCTACAGGGTAACAATTCACCCCTCCACTTT,CASTLLQGNNSPLHF
TRBJ2-1,TRBD2,TRBV2,NA,TGTGCCAGCAGTGAAGAAGCGGGGGAGCAGTTCTTC,CASSEEAGEQFF
TRBJ2-7,TRBD1,TRBV5-6,few,TGTGCCAGCAGCTTTAGGACAGGATACGAGCAGTACTTC,CASSFRTGYEQYF
TRBJ1-5,TRBD1,TRBV27,NA,TGTGCCAGCAGTCCGGACAGGGAGGATCAGCCCCAGCATTTT,CASSPDREDQPQHF
TRBJ2-3,NA,TRBV7-7,NA,TGTGCTAGCAGCCTTGGGAGCGGGAGCACAGATACGCAGTATTTT,CASSLGSGSTDTQYF
TRBJ1-1,NA,TRBV28,once,TGTGCCAGCAGGCAGACCCTTCCCGGGGGCACTGAAGCTTTCTTT,CASRQTLPGGTEAFF
TRBJ1-3,NA,TRBV18,NA,TGTGCCAGCTCACCCGGAGACACCATATATTTT,CASSPGDTIYF
TRBJ1-5,NA,TRBV7-9,NA,TGTGCCAGCAGCTTACAGGGGTCAAATCAGCCCCAGCATTTT,CASSLQGSNQPQHF
TRBJ2-7,NA,TRBV27,NA,TGTGCCAGCAGCGTGGCAGGGCGACCCAGGCAGTACTTC,CASSVAGRPRQYF
TRBJ2-7,NA,TRBV3-1/TRBV3-2,NA,TGTGCCAGCAGCCATAGTGACATCGACTACGAGCAGTACTTC,CASSHSDIDYEQYF
TRBJ1-4,NA,TRBV2,NA,TGTGCCAGCAGTGAAGGAGGGGCAGGGGTAGCCGTGGGTGAAAAACTGTTTTTT,CASSEGGAGVAVGEKLFF
TRBJ1-2,NA,TRBV15,NA,TGTGCCACCAGCAAAGACAGTAACTATGGCTACACCTTC,CATSKDSNYGYTF
TRBJ2-5,TRBD1,TRBV5-1,NA,TGCGCCAGCAGCCTACAGGGGGCGTCCCAAGAGACCCAGTACTTC,CASSLQGASQETQYF
TRBJ1-1,NA,TRBV7-3,NA,TGTGCCAGCAGCTTAAGGGGGCGAGACACTGAAGCTTTCTTT,CASSLRGRDTEAFF